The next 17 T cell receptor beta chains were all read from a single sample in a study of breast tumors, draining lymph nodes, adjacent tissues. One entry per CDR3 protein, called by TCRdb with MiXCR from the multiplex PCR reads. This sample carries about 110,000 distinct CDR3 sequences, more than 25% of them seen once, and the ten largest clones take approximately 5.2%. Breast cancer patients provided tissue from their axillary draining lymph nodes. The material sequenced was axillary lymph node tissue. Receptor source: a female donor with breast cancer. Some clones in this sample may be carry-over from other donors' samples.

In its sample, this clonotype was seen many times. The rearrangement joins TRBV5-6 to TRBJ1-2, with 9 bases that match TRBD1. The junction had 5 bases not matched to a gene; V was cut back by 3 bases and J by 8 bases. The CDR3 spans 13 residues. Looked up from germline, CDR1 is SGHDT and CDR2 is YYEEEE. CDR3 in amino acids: CASSYNRGHGYTF. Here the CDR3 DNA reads TGTGCCAGCAGCTACAACAGGGGGCACGGCTACACCTTC.

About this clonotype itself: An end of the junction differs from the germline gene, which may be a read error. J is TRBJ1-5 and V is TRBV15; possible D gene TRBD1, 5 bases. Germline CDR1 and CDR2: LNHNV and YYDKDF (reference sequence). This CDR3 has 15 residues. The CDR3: CVTSRDPGSNQPQHF. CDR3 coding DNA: TGTGTCACCAGCAGGGACCCAGGGAGCAATCAGCCCCAGCATTTT.

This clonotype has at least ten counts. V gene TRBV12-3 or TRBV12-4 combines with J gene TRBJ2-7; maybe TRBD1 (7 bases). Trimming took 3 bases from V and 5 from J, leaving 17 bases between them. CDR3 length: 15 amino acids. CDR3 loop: CASSLGGQTAHEQYF. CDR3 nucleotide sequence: TGTGCCAGCAGTTTGGGGGGACAGACGGCCCACGAGCAGTACTTC.

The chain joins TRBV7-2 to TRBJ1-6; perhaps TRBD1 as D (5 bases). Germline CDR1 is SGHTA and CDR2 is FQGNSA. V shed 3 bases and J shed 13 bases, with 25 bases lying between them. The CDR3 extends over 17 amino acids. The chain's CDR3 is CASSLERGDTYNFPLHF. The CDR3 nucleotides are TGTGCCAGCAGCTTGGAGAGGGGCGACACCTATAATTTTCCCCTCCACTTT.

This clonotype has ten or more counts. The CDR3 protein is CSARDYSGRYNEQFF. CDR3 DNA: TGCAGTGCTAGAGATTATAGCGGAAGGTACAATGAGCAGTTCTTC. The V gene is TRBV20-1, the J gene TRBJ2-1, with D possibly matching TRBD2 (6 bases). The CDR3 totals 15 residues. Germline CDR1 is DFQATT and CDR2 is SNEGSKA (reference sequence). V lost 0 bases to trimming and J lost 4 bases, with 13 bases between them.

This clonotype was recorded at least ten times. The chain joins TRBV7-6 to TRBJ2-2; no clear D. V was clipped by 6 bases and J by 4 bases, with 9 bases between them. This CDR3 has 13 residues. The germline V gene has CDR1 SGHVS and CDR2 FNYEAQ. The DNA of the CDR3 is TGTGCCAGCAGGCCCCATATCACCGGGGAGCTGTTTTTT. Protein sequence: CASRPHITGELFF.

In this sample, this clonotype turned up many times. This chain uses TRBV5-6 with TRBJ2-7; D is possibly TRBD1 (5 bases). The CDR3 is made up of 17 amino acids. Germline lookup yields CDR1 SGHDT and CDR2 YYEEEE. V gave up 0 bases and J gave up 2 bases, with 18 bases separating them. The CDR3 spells CASSLGRQGYTTYEQYF. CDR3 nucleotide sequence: TGTGCCAGCAGCTTGGGTCGCCAGGGTTACACAACCTACGAGCAGTACTTC.

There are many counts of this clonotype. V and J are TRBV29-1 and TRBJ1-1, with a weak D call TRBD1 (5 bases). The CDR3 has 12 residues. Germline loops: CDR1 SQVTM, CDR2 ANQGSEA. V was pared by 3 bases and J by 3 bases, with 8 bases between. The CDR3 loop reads CSVEGGDTEAFF. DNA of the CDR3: TGCAGCGTTGAGGGAGGGGACACTGAAGCTTTCTTT.

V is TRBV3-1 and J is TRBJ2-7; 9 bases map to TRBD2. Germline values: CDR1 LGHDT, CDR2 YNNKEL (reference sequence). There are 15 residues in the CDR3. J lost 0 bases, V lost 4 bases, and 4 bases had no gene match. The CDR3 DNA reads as TGTGCCAGCAGCCCTCTAGCGGGGAGCTCCTACGAGCAGTACTTC. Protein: CASSPLAGSSYEQYF.

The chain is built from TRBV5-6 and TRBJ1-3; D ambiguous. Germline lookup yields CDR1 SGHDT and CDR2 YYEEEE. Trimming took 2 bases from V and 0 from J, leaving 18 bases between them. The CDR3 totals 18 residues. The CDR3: CASSFFAPGKNSGNTIYF. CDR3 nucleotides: TGTGCCAGCAGCTTTTTCGCCCCGGGGAAAAACTCTGGAAACACCATATATTTT.

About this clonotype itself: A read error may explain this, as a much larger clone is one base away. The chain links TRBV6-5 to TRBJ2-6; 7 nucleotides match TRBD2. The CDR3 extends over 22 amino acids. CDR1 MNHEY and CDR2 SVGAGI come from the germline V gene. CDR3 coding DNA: TGTGCCAGCAGCTGGATCCACAGATCTACAAGGACTAGGCTCTCTGGGGCCAACATCCTGACTTTC. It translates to CASSWIHRSTRTRLSGANILTF.

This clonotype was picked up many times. The CDR3 loop reads CASSLLAGGSDTQYF. The CDR3 nucleotides are TGCGCCAGCAGCTTGCTAGCGGGAGGTTCAGATACGCAGTATTTT. The rearrangement uses TRBV5-1 and TRBJ2-3; 11 bases map to TRBD2. This CDR3 has 15 amino acids. Per the germline V gene, CDR1 is SGHRS and CDR2 is YFSETQ. The trim removed 1 base at V and 4 bases at J, leaving 2 bases unmatched.

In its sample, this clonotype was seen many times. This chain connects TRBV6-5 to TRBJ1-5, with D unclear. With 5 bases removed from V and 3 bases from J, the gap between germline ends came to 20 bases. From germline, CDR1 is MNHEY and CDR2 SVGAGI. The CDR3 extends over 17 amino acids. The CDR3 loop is CASSPTIGRSTNQPQHF. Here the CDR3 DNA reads TGTGCCAGCAGTCCAACGATTGGGCGGAGCACCAATCAGCCCCAGCATTTT.

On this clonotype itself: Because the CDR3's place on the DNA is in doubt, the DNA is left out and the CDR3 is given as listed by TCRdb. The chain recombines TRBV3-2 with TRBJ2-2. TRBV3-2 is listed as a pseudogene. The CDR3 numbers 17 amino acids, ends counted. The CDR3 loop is CASSQAWWGLGTGELFF.

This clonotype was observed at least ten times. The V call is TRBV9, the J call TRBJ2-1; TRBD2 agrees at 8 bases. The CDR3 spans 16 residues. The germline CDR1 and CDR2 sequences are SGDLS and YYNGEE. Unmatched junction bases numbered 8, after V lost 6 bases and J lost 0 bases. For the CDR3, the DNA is TGTGCCAGCACTCGCGGGGGGTCAAGCTCCTACAATGAGCAGTTCTTC. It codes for CASTRGGSSSYNEQFF.

The CDR3 loop is CASSWRRVLSTDTQYF. The CDR3 bases are TGTGCCAGCAGTTGGAGGCGGGTCCTGAGCACAGATACGCAGTATTTT. The chain joins TRBV28 to TRBJ2-3; tentative D call: TRBD2 (5 bases). The CDR3 runs to 16 residues. V was trimmed by 4 bases and J by 0 bases, leaving 14 bases between them. Germline loops: CDR1 MDHEN, CDR2 SYDVKM.

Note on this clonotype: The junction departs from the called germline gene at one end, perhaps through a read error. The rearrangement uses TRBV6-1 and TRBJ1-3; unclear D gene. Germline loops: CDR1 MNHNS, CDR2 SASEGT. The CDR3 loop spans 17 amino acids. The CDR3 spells CAGSEGFLPRPGNTIYF. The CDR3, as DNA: TGCGCCGGCAGTGAAGGTTTCTTGCCGAGGCCCGGAAACACCATATATTTT.